The rows below give T cell receptor beta chains drawn from one sample of a study of T cell changes during pregnancy in multiple sclerosis. TCRdb's table, derived via immunoSEQ multiplex PCR, lists solely in-frame clones and lacks some. The table has approximately 33,000 clones, about 86% seen once. The material was CD4+ T cells from peripheral blood mononuclear cells, obtained in the first trimester of pregnancy. These receptors all come from a female donor in good health, enrolled as a control in a pregnancy study. CDR3s include the opening cysteine and the closing phenylalanine or tryptophan. The D gene is left open where the match is weak. Only some rows state a clone size, as once, few, many or a class for expanded clones.

TRBV7-3	NA	TRBJ2-3	15	TRBD2	TGTGCCAGCAGCTCCCGGGGGGGCCGGTCAGATACGCAGTATTTT	CASSSRGGRSDTQYF
TRBV19	NA	TRBJ2-7	13	NA	TGTGCCAGTAGTACTCAGGCGTCCTACGAGCAGTACTTC	CASSTQASYEQYF
TRBV7-8	NA	TRBJ1-1	14	TRBD1	TGTGCCAGCAGCTTAGAGAGACAGGGGCGCGTGGCTTTCTTT	CASSLERQGRVAFF
TRBV6-6	NA	TRBJ2-5	16	TRBD2	TGTGCCAGCAGTTACCGGACTAGCGCCTTCCAAGAGACCCAGTACTTC	CASSYRTSAFQETQYF
TRBV18	few	TRBJ1-5	14	NA	TGTGCCAGCTCACCAGGGAGGGGTGCTCAGCCCCAGCATTTT	CASSPGRGAQPQHF
TRBV6-6	NA	TRBJ1-1	11	NA	TGTGCCAGCACCTCGGACACTGAAGCTTTCTTT	CASTSDTEAFF
TRBV7-9	NA	TRBJ2-2	17	TRBD1	TGTGCCACCAAGACAGGGGAGCGGTTCGCGAACACCGGGGAGCTGTTTTTT	CATKTGERFANTGELFF
TRBV5-1	NA	TRBJ2-7	14	TRBD1	TGCGCCAGCAGCGAACGGACAGGGGGTAACGAGCAGTACTTC	CASSERTGGNEQYF
TRBV4-3	NA	TRBJ1-1	12	NA	TGCGCCAGCGGGGGGGGTTGGGGGCCCGCTTTCTTT	CASGGGWGPAFF
TRBV19	NA	TRBJ2-1	17	TRBD2	TGTGCCAGTAGGACTAGCGGGGGGGCCGAAAAGGTCAATGAGCAGTTCTTC	CASRTSGGAEKVNEQFF
TRBV30	NA	TRBJ1-2	13	NA	TGTGCCGCGCCCCCCAGGAATTCCTATGGCTACACCTTC	CAAPPRNSYGYTF
TRBV11-3	NA	TRBJ2-3	14	TRBD1	TGTGCCAGCAGCTTATCGACAGGGGCAGATACGCAGTATTTT	CASSLSTGADTQYF
TRBV11-3	NA	TRBJ1-1	14	NA	TGTGCCAGCAGCCCGGACCGGAGAGGGACTGAAGCTTTCTTT	CASSPDRRGTEAFF
TRBV5-1	once	TRBJ1-4	15	TRBD1	TGCGCCAGCAGCACGAGCAGGGGGCGGGATGAAAAACTGTTTTTT	CASSTSRGRDEKLFF
TRBV9	once	TRBJ2-1	15	TRBD1	TGTGCCAGCAGCGGCTGGGTCGGGACAGCTAATGAGCAGTTCTTC	CASSGWVGTANEQFF
TRBV5-3	NA	TRBJ2-7	17	TRBD1	TGTGCCAGAAGCCGACTCCCACCGGGACAGGAGCCCTACGAGCAGTACTTC	CARSRLPPGQEPYEQYF
TRBV19	NA	TRBJ1-2	14	TRBD1	TGTGCCAGTAGTCCAGGACAGGAACTCTATGGCTACACCTTC	CASSPGQELYGYTF
TRBV7-2	NA	TRBJ2-1	16	NA	TGTGCCAGCAGCCCCCAAGGAGGGGTCTCCTACAATGAGCAGTTCTTC	CASSPQGGVSYNEQFF
TRBV5-1	NA	TRBJ2-3	18	NA	TGCGCCAGCAGCTGGGATCCTACAGGGGCGGGATTCACAGATACGCAGTATTTT	CASSWDPTGAGFTDTQYF
TRBV4-2	NA	TRBJ1-2	14	NA	TGTGCCAGCAGCCAAGTTCCGGACAGCTATGGCTACACCTTC	CASSQVPDSYGYTF
TRBV9	NA	TRBJ1-6	15	NA	TGTGCCAGCAGCGTAGCCCCCCAGGGAGGTTCACCCCTCCACTTT	CASSVAPQGGSPLHF
TRBV21-1	NA	TRBJ2-7	14	NA	TGTGCCAGCCCCAGGGAGGGTACCCACGACGAGCAGTACTTC	CASPREGTHDEQYF
TRBV5-5	NA	TRBJ1-2	14	NA	TGTGCCAGCAGGAAGGACAGCTCTAACTATGGCTACACCTTC	CASRKDSSNYGYTF
TRBV29-1	NA	TRBJ1-1	11	NA	TGCTCTGTTGAGGAAGTCACTGAAGCTTTCTTT	CSVEEVTEAFF
TRBV5-1	once	TRBJ1-6	15	TRBD1	TGCGCCAGCAGCGTATCCGGGACAGATAATTCACCCCTCCACTTT	CASSVSGTDNSPLHF
TRBV7-2	NA	TRBJ2-1	14	TRBD2	TGTGCCAGCAGCGAGCGGGGGGGCCAGAATGAGCAGTTCTTC	CASSERGGQNEQFF
TRBV19	NA	TRBJ1-1	13	NA	TGTGCCAGTAGCACACGTTTGAACACTGAAGCTTTCTTT	CASSTRLNTEAFF
TRBV25-1	NA	TRBJ1-4	13	NA	TGTGCCAGCAGTGTCGGGGGTAATGAAAAACTGTTTTTT	CASSVGGNEKLFF
TRBV30	NA	TRBJ1-1	14	NA	TGTGCCTGGAGTGTCCACGGGGGGATCACTGAAGCTTTCTTT	CAWSVHGGITEAFF
TRBV15	NA	TRBJ2-1	15	TRBD2	TGTGCCACCAGCAGAGTGGCGGGGGGGCCTAATGAGCAGTTCTTC	CATSRVAGGPNEQFF
TRBV11-3	NA	TRBJ1-2	13	TRBD1	TGTGCCAGCAGCTTAGCCGGACAGGGAAGCTACACCTTC	CASSLAGQGSYTF
TRBV19	NA	TRBJ1-5	14	NA	TGTGCCAGTATTGCGGGGCAGGGAGGTCAGCCCCAGCATTTT	CASIAGQGGQPQHF
TRBV23-1	NA	TRBJ1-2	15	NA	TGCGCCAGCAGTCAATTAAAGCAGGAAAACTATGGCTACACCTTC	CASSQLKQENYGYTF
TRBV19	NA	TRBJ2-5	16	NA	TGTGCCAGTAGTATCACGTGGCAGGGGCGCGGAGAGACCCAGTACTTC	CASSITWQGRGETQYF
TRBV5-1	NA	TRBJ1-2	13	NA	TGCGCCAGCAGTCTCGGAGCTAACTATGGCTACACCTTC	CASSLGANYGYTF
TRBV29-1	NA	TRBJ1-2	13	TRBD1	TGCAGCGTCAGCTCAGACAGGGTGGAGGGCTACACCTTC	CSVSSDRVEGYTF
TRBV11-2	NA	TRBJ1-2	15	NA	TGTGCCAGCAGCTTAGGCCGCGGAGGGCCATATGGCTACACCTTC	CASSLGRGGPYGYTF
TRBV27	NA	TRBJ1-1	14	TRBD1	TGTGCCAGCAGTTTTGTCTACAGGGGCTCGAAAGCTTTCTTT	CASSFVYRGSKAFF
TRBV7-9	NA	TRBJ1-5	15	TRBD1	TGTGCCAGCAGCCCCGGGACAGGGGGCAATCAGCCCCAGCATTTT	CASSPGTGGNQPQHF
TRBV4-3	once	TRBJ1-2	15	NA	TGCGCCAGCAGCCAAGACGCAGGGGCCCCCTATGGCTACACCTTC	CASSQDAGAPYGYTF
TRBV10-3	NA	TRBJ1-2	15	NA	TGTGCCATCGGCGGGACTCGTCCTCCGTCCTATGGCTACACCTTC	CAIGGTRPPSYGYTF
TRBV6-5	NA	TRBJ1-2	14	TRBD1	TGTGCCAGCAGTGGGGACAGGGTTGGTTATGGCTACACCTTC	CASSGDRVGYGYTF
TRBV9	NA	TRBJ1-2	14	NA	TGTGCCAGCAGCCCTCAGACAGCTAACTATGGCTACACCTTC	CASSPQTANYGYTF
TRBV7-2	NA	TRBJ2-5	15	TRBD2	TGTGCCAGCAGCCAGAGCGGGGGGGCCCCAGAGACCCAGTACTTC	CASSQSGGAPETQYF
TRBV19	NA	TRBJ2-7	18	NA	TGTGCCAGTAGTCGGGCGGGGGCGGACAGACGCTTTGGGGACGAGCAGTACTTC	CASSRAGADRRFGDEQYF
TRBV7-6	NA	TRBJ1-2	16	TRBD1	TGTGCCAGCAGCTTAGGGGACAGAGTGAATCACTATGGCTACACCTTC	CASSLGDRVNHYGYTF
TRBV15	NA	TRBJ1-5	15	NA	TGTGCCACCAGCAGAGATGTGTATAGCAATCAGCCCCAGCATTTT	CATSRDVYSNQPQHF
TRBV30	NA	TRBJ2-3	19	NA	TGTGCCTGGGCACCCGCGGGGACGGAGGGCCAACACGTAACAGATACGCAGTATTTT	CAWAPAGTEGQHVTDTQYF
TRBV9	NA	TRBJ2-3	14	NA	TGTGCCAGCAGCGTAGGCCTAGCTGCAGATACGCAGTATTTT	CASSVGLAADTQYF
TRBV7-3	NA	TRBJ2-1	13	TRBD2	TGTGCCAGCAGCGGCGGGCTAGCGGGTGAGCAGTTCTTC	CASSGGLAGEQFF
TRBV30	NA	TRBJ1-6	14	TRBD1	TGTGCCTGGAAGCCGGGACAGGGGGGTTCACCCCTCCACTTT	CAWKPGQGGSPLHF
TRBV5-4	few	TRBJ2-7	14	TRBD1	TGTGCCAGCAGCTTCGGACAGGGGATCTACGAGCAGTACTTC	CASSFGQGIYEQYF
TRBV4-3	NA	TRBJ2-5	16	TRBD2	TGCGCCAGCAGCCCAGGGACTAGCGGGGCTCAAGAGACCCAGTACTTC	CASSPGTSGAQETQYF
TRBV4-2	NA	TRBJ1-2	15	NA	TGTGCCAGCAGCCAAGATGGAGGGGCTAACTATGGCTACACCTTC	CASSQDGGANYGYTF
TRBV29-1	once	TRBJ1-6	13	TRBD1	TGCAGCGTTGACCCAGGGGGAGGATCACCCCTCCACTTT	CSVDPGGGSPLHF
TRBV20-1	once	TRBJ1-3	11	NA	TGCAGTGCTAAGACAGGAAACACCATATATTTT	CSAKTGNTIYF
TRBV9	NA	TRBJ2-3	18	TRBD2	TGTGCCAGCAGCGTAGATGCGGGGGGACTCTTCAGCACAGATACGCAGTATTTT	CASSVDAGGLFSTDTQYF
TRBV2	once	TRBJ1-5	14	NA	TGTGCCAGCAGTTTGGGGGGGGTCAATCAGCCCCAGCATTTT	CASSLGGVNQPQHF